These 3 T cell receptor beta chains were sequenced from one sample in a study of control samples from healthy donors and cancer patients. The data were produced by immunoSEQ multiplex PCR, yet TCRdb's version contains in-frame clones alone and is incomplete. The sample lists tens of thousands of clones, 85% occurring once. Input material: PBMCs. The source is a woman in her sixties with head and neck cancer.

V gene TRBV7-8 combines with J gene TRBJ2-7; D is possibly TRBD1 (6 bases). This CDR3 comprises 13 residues. Trimming left V 5 bases short and J 6 bases short, with 14 bases between. CDR1 is SGHVS, CDR2 FQNEAQ, per germline. CDR3: CASSLTGISEQYF. The CDR3 nucleotides are TGTGCCAGCAGCCTTACAGGGATCTCCGAGCAGTACTTC.

The chain couples TRBV5-6 to TRBJ2-1; D may match TRBD1 or TRBD2 (5 bases each). Trimming cost V 0 bases and J 3 bases, with 13 bases left between them. Looked up from germline, CDR1 is SGHDT and CDR2 is YYEEEE. The CDR3 consists of 16 residues. The CDR3 spells CASSLVGDLVYNEQFF. DNA of the CDR3: TGTGCCAGCAGCTTGGTGGGGGACCTTGTCTACAATGAGCAGTTCTTC.

This chain connects TRBV2 to TRBJ1-1, with D possibly matching TRBD1 (6 bases). Trimming removed 6 bases from V and 7 bases from J, with 21 bases in between. From germline, CDR1 is SNHLY and CDR2 FYNNEI. The CDR3 has 15 amino acids. The CDR3 sequence is CASRKEYSGGSEAFF. The CDR3 bases are TGTGCCAGCAGAAAGGAGTACAGCGGGGGCAGTGAAGCTTTCTTT.